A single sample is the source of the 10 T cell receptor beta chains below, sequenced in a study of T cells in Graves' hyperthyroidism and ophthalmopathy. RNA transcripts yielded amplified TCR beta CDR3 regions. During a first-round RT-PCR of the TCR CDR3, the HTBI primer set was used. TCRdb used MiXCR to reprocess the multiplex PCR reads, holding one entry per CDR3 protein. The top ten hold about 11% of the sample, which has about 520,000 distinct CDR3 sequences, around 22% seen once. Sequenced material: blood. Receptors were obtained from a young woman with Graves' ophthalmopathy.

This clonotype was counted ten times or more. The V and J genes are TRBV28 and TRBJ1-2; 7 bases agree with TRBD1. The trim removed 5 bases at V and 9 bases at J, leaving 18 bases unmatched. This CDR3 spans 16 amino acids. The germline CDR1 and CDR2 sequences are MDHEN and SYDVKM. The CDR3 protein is CASSATSFRDSTRYTF. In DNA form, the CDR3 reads TGTGCCAGCAGTGCCACTTCGTTCCGGGACAGCACGCGCTACACCTTC.

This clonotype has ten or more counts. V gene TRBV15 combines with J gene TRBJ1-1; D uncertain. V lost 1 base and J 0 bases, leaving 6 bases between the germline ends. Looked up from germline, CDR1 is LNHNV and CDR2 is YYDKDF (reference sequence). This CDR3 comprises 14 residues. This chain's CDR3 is CATSRVPLNTEAFF. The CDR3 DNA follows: TGTGCCACCAGCAGAGTACCGTTGAACACTGAAGCTTTCTTT.

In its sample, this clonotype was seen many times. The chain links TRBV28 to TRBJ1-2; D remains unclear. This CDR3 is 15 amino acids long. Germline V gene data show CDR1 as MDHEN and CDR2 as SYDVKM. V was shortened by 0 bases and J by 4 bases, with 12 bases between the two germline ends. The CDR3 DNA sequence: TGTGCCAGCAGTTTATGGGAGGGCCCGACCTATGGCTACACCTTC. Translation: CASSLWEGPTYGYTF.

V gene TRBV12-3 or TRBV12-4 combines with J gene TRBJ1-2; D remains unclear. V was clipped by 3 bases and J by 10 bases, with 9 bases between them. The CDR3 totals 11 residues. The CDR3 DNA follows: TGTGCCAGCAGTTTTCTCCGATCCTACACCTTC. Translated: CASSFLRSYTF.

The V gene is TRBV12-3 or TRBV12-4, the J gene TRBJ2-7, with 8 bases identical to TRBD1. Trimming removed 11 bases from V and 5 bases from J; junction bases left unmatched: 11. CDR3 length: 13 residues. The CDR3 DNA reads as TGTGCCGGATCCGGGACAGGAGCTCACGAGCAGTACTTC. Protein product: CAGSGTGAHEQYF.

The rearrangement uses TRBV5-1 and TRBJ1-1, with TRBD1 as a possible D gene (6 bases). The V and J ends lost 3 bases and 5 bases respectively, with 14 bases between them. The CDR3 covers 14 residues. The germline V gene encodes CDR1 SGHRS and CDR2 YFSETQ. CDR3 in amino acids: CASSYRQEGTEAFF. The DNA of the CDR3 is TGCGCCAGCAGCTATCGACAGGAAGGGACTGAAGCTTTCTTT. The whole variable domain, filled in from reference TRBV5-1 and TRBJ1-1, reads KAGVTQTPRYLIKTRGQQVTLSCSPISGHRSVSWYQQTPGQGLQFLFEYFSETQRNKGNFPGRFSGRQFSNSRSEMNVSTLELGDSALYLCASSYRQEGTEAFFGQGTRLTVV.

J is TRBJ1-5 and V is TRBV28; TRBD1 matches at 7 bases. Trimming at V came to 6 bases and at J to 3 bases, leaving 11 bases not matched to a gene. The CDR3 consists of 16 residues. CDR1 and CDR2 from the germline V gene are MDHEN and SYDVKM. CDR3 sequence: CASSQDRDSFNQPQHF. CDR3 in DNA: TGTGCCAGCAGCCAAGACCGGGACAGCTTCAATCAGCCCCAGCATTTT.

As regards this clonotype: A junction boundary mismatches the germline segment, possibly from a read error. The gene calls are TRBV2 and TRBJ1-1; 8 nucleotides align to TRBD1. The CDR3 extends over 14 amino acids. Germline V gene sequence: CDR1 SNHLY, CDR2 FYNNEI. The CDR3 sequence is CASRAYRGNTGAFF. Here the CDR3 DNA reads TGTGCCAGCAGAGCCTACAGGGGGAACACTGGAGCTTTCTTT.

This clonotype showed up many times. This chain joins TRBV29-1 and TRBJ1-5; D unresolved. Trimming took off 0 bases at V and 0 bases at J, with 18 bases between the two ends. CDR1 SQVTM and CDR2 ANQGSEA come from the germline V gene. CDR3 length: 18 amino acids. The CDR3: CSVEEIPRTLYSNQPQHF. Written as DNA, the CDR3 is TGCAGCGTTGAAGAAATCCCCCGGACTTTATATAGCAATCAGCCCCAGCATTTT.

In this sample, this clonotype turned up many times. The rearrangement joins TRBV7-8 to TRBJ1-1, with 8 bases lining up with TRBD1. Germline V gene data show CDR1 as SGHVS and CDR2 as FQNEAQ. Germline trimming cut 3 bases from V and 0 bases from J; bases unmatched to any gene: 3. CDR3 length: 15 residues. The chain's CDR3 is CASSLDRALNTEAFF. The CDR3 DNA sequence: TGTGCCAGCAGCTTGGACAGGGCCTTGAACACTGAAGCTTTCTTT.